Listed here are 29 T cell receptor beta chains from one sample, sequenced in a study of blood T cell repertoires in COVID-19. This table comes from immunoSEQ multiplex PCR, and its TCRdb copy is limited to in-frame clones, with some not included. The sample lists some 260,000 clones, approximately 88% occurring once. The sequenced material came from peripheral blood. The source of these receptors is a woman in her seventies with COVID-19, enrolled during active disease.

The table lists this clone with a count of one. The chain joins TRBV13 to TRBJ2-7; a possible D gene is TRBD1 (5 bases). Trimming cost V 5 bases and J 5 bases, with 10 bases left between them. CDR3 size: 12 residues. Germline V lookup: CDR1 PRHDT, CDR2 FYEKMQ (reference sequence). CDR3: CASSTRQNEQYF. The CDR3 DNA reads as TGTGCCAGCAGCACCAGACAGAACGAGCAGTACTTC.

This clone was counted between two and nine times. The chain employs TRBV5-6 and TRBJ2-1; no firm D call. Trimming shortened V by 4 bases and J by 0 bases, and 8 bases separated the two germline ends. Germline CDR1 reads SGHDT; CDR2 reads YYEEEE. This CDR3 comprises 14 residues. The CDR3 spells CASSTPGSYNEQFF. The CDR3 bases are TGTGCCAGCAGCACGCCAGGCTCCTACAATGAGCAGTTCTTC.

The V and J genes are TRBV30 and TRBJ1-4; D is unresolved. V was cut by 2 bases and J by 0 bases, with 4 bases left in between. The CDR3 spans 13 residues. Per the germline V gene, CDR1 is GTSNPN and CDR2 is SVGIG (reference sequence). The CDR3 DNA follows: TGTGCCTGGAGTCAGACAACTAATGAAAAACTGTTTTTT. Its protein product is CAWSQTTNEKLFF.

As to this clone: One junction end disagrees with the germline gene, perhaps due to a read error. This sequence joins TRBV6-2 or TRBV6-3 and TRBJ1-3; D gene ambiguous. This CDR3 comprises 15 residues. CDR1 and CDR2 from the germline V gene are MNHEY and SVGEGT. CDR3 nucleotides: TGTGCCAGCAGCTACTACGGGGAAAAAAGAAACACCATATATTTT. It translates to CASSYYGEKRNTIYF.

The rearrangement uses TRBV18 and TRBJ1-5; 7 nucleotides match TRBD1. CDR3 length: 15 residues. Germline CDR1 KGHSH, CDR2 LQKENI. V trimming: 6 bases; J trimming: 5 bases; junction bases outside the gene matches: 10. In DNA, the CDR3 is TGTGCCAGCTCTCCAGACAGGGATCTCTATCAGCCCCAGCATTTT. Translated, it gives CASSPDRDLYQPQHF.

This chain joins TRBV6-5 and TRBJ1-5, with D maybe TRBD1 (5 bases). Germline V gives CDR1 MNHEY, CDR2 SVGAGI. This CDR3 is 15 amino acids long. V was clipped by 4 bases and J by 5 bases, with 15 bases between them. The CDR3 spells CASSSQGLDDQPQHF. CDR3 coding DNA: TGTGCCAGCAGTTCGCAGGGTCTGGATGATCAGCCCCAGCATTTT.

This chain connects TRBV28 to TRBJ1-1, with TRBD1 as a possible D gene (5 bases). Per the germline V gene, CDR1 is MDHEN and CDR2 is SYDVKM. V lost 6 bases, J lost 4 bases, and 15 bases lay in between. The CDR3 sequence is 14 residues long. CDR3: CASRPGRRGTEAFF. CDR3 in DNA: TGTGCCAGCAGGCCCGGGAGGAGGGGCACTGAAGCTTTCTTT.

V usage is TRBV2 and J usage is TRBJ1-4, with D uncertain. This CDR3 has 15 residues. Germline V gives CDR1 SNHLY, CDR2 FYNNEI. V shed 3 bases and J shed 8 bases, with 16 bases lying between them. CDR3 residues: CASSEPAGGREKLFF. The CDR3 nucleotides read TGTGCCAGCAGTGAGCCCGCCGGCGGCAGAGAAAAACTGTTTTTT.

This clone was seen at least ten times. The CDR3 region is CASSLLAGVGDTQYF. CDR3 sequence (DNA): TGTGCCAGCAGCTTACTAGCGGGAGTGGGAGATACGCAGTATTTT. This chain links TRBV11-2 with TRBJ2-3, with 10 bases that match TRBD2. The germline V gene has CDR1 SGHAT and CDR2 FQNNGV. CDR3 size: 15 residues. The V gene end was trimmed by 2 bases and the J gene end by 5 bases; junction bases not matched to a gene: 4. Drawing the rest from reference TRBV11-2 and TRBJ2-3, the complete variable domain is EAGVAQSPRYKIIEKRQSVAFWCNPISGHATLYWYQQILGQGPKLLIQFQNNGVVDDSQLPKDRFSAERLKGVDSTLKIQPAKLEDSAVYLCASSLLAGVGDTQYFGPGTRLTVL.

The chain carries TRBV24-1 and TRBJ2-3; 9 bases map to TRBD1. Looked up from germline, CDR1 is KGHDR and CDR2 is SFDVKD. The trim removed 4 bases at V and 5 bases at J, leaving 18 bases unmatched. The CDR3 contains 19 residues. This chain's CDR3 is CATSDPREGQGFRGDTQYF. DNA of the CDR3: TGTGCCACCAGTGACCCCCGAGAGGGACAGGGTTTCCGAGGAGATACGCAGTATTTT.

V usage is TRBV7-9 and J usage is TRBJ2-7, with 10 bases aligning to TRBD2. The J segment lost 5 bases and the V segment lost 3 bases, leaving 4 bases of the junction unmatched. Germline V CDR1 and CDR2: SEHNR, FQNEAQ (reference sequence). The CDR3 sequence is 14 residues long. CDR3 sequence reads: CASSLLAGDNEQYF. The DNA for the CDR3 is TGTGCCAGCAGCTTGCTAGCGGGAGATAACGAGCAGTACTTC.

CDR3 DNA: TGTGCCAGTAGTATGGGACAGGGTCGGAGCACCGGGGAGCTGTTTTTT. As protein: CASSMGQGRSTGELFF. The V and J genes are TRBV19 and TRBJ2-2, with 9 bases matching TRBD1. Germline values: CDR1 LNHDA, CDR2 SQIVND (reference sequence). Germline trimming cut 3 bases from V and 4 bases from J; bases unmatched to any gene: 6. This CDR3 comprises 16 residues.

The chain has TRBV4-3 and TRBJ1-2; 11 nucleotides match TRBD1. Germline CDR1 reads LGHNA; CDR2 reads YSLEER. The CDR3 covers 15 residues. V trimming: 3 bases; J trimming: 4 bases; junction bases outside the gene matches: 4. The CDR3 sequence: CASSQGQGEIYGYTF. For the CDR3, the DNA is TGCGCCAGCAGCCAGGGACAGGGGGAGATCTATGGCTACACCTTC.

The chain's CDR3 is CASSMGGQGARNEQFF. For the CDR3, the DNA is TGTGCCAGTAGTATGGGGGGACAGGGGGCCCGCAATGAGCAGTTCTTC. The rearrangement uses TRBV19 and TRBJ2-1, with TRBD1 matching over 12 bases. V lost 3 bases to trimming and J lost 6 bases; unmatched junction nucleotides: 6. This CDR3 has 16 residues. CDR1 and CDR2 from the germline V gene are LNHDA and SQIVND (reference sequence).

This chain links TRBV11-1 with TRBJ2-7; D uncertain. This CDR3 has 14 residues. Between the trimmed V and J ends, which lost 1 base and 2 bases, there was a span of 9 bases. In germline, CDR1 is SGHAT, CDR2 FQDESV (reference sequence). In DNA form, the CDR3 reads TGTGCCAGCAGCTTAGGAGGAGCAGCCTACGAGCAGTACTTC. Encoded protein: CASSLGGAAYEQYF.

This rearrangement joins TRBV3-1 (or the pseudogene TRBV3-2) to TRBJ2-3, with TRBD2 matching 10 bases. The ends lost 1 base at V and 5 bases at J; junction bases unmatched: 6. The CDR3 is made up of 16 amino acids. Germline V gene lookup returns CDR1 LGHDT and CDR2 YNNKEL (reference sequence). CDR3 coding DNA: TGTGCCAGCAGCCAAGCTAGCGGGAGTTTTGTAGATACGCAGTATTTT. This translates into CASSQASGSFVDTQYF.

This chain joins TRBV4-1 and TRBJ2-7; no clear D. This CDR3 region has 14 residues. Germline CDR1 reads MGHRA; CDR2 reads YSYEKL. V was shortened by 3 bases and J by 3 bases, with 12 bases between the two germline ends. CDR3 in DNA: TGCGCCAGCAGCCACACTTATAGAGGCTACGAGCAGTACTTC. Translation gives CASSHTYRGYEQYF.

V is TRBV29-1 and J is TRBJ1-2; 7 bases fit TRBD1. The CDR3 runs 13 residues. V dropped 6 bases and J dropped 8; count of bases not matched to a gene: 12. Germline CDR1 is SQVTM and CDR2 is ANQGSEA. CDR3 sequence (DNA): TGCAGCGTCCTGCCGACAGGGCTGGGGGGCTACACCTTC. Protein: CSVLPTGLGGYTF. Full variable domain (missing parts from reference TRBV29-1 and TRBJ1-2): SAVISQKPSRDICQRGTSLTIQCQVDSQVTMMFWYRQQPGQSLTLIATANQGSEATYESGFVIDKFPISRPNLTFSTLTVSNMSPEDSSIYLCSVLPTGLGGYTFGSGTRLTVV.

The rearrangement uses TRBV5-6 and TRBJ2-7; a weak D match, TRBD1 (6 bases). The germline gives CDR1 SGHDT, CDR2 YYEEEE. Trimming pared 4 bases from V and 2 bases from J, leaving 16 bases between. The CDR3 is made up of 15 amino acids. CDR3 residues: CASSQLDSPTYEQYF. The CDR3 DNA is TGTGCCAGCAGCCAATTGGACAGCCCCACCTACGAGCAGTACTTC.

This clone showed up just once. This rearrangement joins TRBV7-2 to TRBJ1-1; D not resolved. CDR1 SGHTA and CDR2 FQGNSA come from the germline V gene. V dropped 5 bases and J dropped 0 bases, with 10 bases sitting between them. The CDR3 length is 14 residues. In DNA, the CDR3 is TGTGCCAGCAGCCCCCGAACAGTGAACACTGAAGCTTTCTTT. Translated: CASSPRTVNTEAFF.

J is TRBJ2-2 and V is TRBV6-1; D possibly corresponds to TRBD2 (5 bases). The CDR3 is 13 amino acids. V lost 2 bases, J lost 7 bases, and 8 bases lay in between. Germline lookup yields CDR1 MNHNS and CDR2 SASEGT. The CDR3 loop reads CASSERGIGELFF. The CDR3 DNA sequence: TGTGCCAGCAGTGAAAGAGGGATCGGGGAGCTGTTTTTT.

The chain is built from TRBV19 and TRBJ2-7; TRBD2 might be the D (6 bases). The germline V gene encodes CDR1 LNHDA and CDR2 SQIVND (reference sequence). The length of the CDR3 is 13 residues. V gave up 7 bases and J gave up 5 bases, with 15 bases separating them. The CDR3 loop is CASKAGSEDEQYF. The CDR3 region has the DNA TGTGCCAGTAAGGCGGGGTCCGAAGACGAGCAGTACTTC.

This clone was detected only a few times. The rearrangement joins TRBV12-5 to TRBJ1-2; D not certain. The CDR3 consists of 12 residues. Between the trimmed V and J ends, which lost 5 bases and 3 bases, there was a span of 7 bases. Germline CDR1 and CDR2: LGHNT and FRNRAP. CDR3 in amino acids: CASGLSDYGYTF. The DNA of the CDR3 is TGTGCTAGTGGTCTCAGCGACTATGGCTACACCTTC.

CDR3 region: CSVVANLGTEAFF. The DNA for the CDR3 is TGCAGCGTTGTAGCGAATTTAGGAACTGAAGCTTTCTTT. The chain uses TRBV29-1 and TRBJ1-1, with D uncertain. The V end was cut by 4 bases, the J end by 5 bases, with 14 bases between. CDR3 length: 13 residues. Per the germline V gene, CDR1 is SQVTM and CDR2 is ANQGSEA. Full variable domain (remainder filled in from reference TRBV29-1 and TRBJ1-1): SAVISQKPSRDICQRGTSLTIQCQVDSQVTMMFWYRQQPGQSLTLIATANQGSEATYESGFVIDKFPISRPNLTFSTLTVSNMSPEDSSIYLCSVVANLGTEAFFGQGTRLTVV.

In DNA form, the CDR3 reads TGTGCCAGTACCCATGGGACAGGGGGTGCGTCCGGAAACACCATATATTTT. Amino acid sequence: CASTHGTGGASGNTIYF. The rearrangement links TRBV19 to TRBJ1-3; 11 positions agree with TRBD1. Trimming cost V 7 bases and J 4 bases; bases outside gene matches: 12. The CDR3 is 17 residues long. The germline gives CDR1 LNHDA, CDR2 SQIVND (reference sequence).

V gene TRBV4-1 combines with J gene TRBJ2-2; D may be TRBD2 (7 bases). Germline CDR1 and CDR2: MGHRA and YSYEKL. Trimming cost V 5 bases and J 6 bases, with 34 bases left between them. CDR3 length: 21 amino acids. CDR3 sequence: CASSKLGRGQRTNNGAGELFF. CDR3 nucleotide sequence: TGCGCCAGCAGCAAACTTGGGCGGGGGCAGAGAACCAACAATGGGGCCGGGGAGCTGTTTTTT.

The chain recombines TRBV6-5 with TRBJ1-2, with D uncertain. The germline V and J ends were trimmed by 0 bases and 7 bases, with 15 bases remaining between them. Germline V gives CDR1 MNHEY, CDR2 SVGAGI. CDR3 length: 15 amino acids. As DNA, the CDR3 is TGTGCCAGCAGTTACTCGAGTTGGGGAGCGGGTGGCTACACCTTC. This codes for CASSYSSWGAGGYTF.

This chain joins TRBV18 and TRBJ2-1; D not certain. The CDR3 loop spans 17 amino acids. The V gene lost 1 base and the J gene lost 0 bases, with 13 bases spanning the gap. Per the germline V gene, CDR1 is KGHSH and CDR2 is LQKENI. DNA for the CDR3: TGTGCCAGCTCACCACTCTTTTTCAATAGCTCCTACAATGAGCAGTTCTTC. It codes for CASSPLFFNSSYNEQFF.

The J gene is TRBJ1-2, the V gene TRBV29-1; unclear D gene. V lost 3 bases to trimming and J lost 8 bases, with 16 bases between them. In germline, CDR1 is SQVTM, CDR2 ANQGSEA. The CDR3 consists of 13 residues. The CDR3 sequence: CSVEWTLVGGYTF. For the CDR3, the DNA is TGCAGCGTTGAGTGGACTCTGGTTGGGGGCTACACCTTC.